Presented here are 3 T cell receptor beta chains from one specimen sequenced in a study of blood T cell repertoires in COVID-19. Data came from immunoSEQ multiplex PCR; TCRdb stores just in-frame clones and leaves some out. The profile shows 250,000 to 350,000 clones, 87% of them singletons. The source material was peripheral blood. These receptors all stem from a woman between 45 and 60 years old who had recovered from COVID-19.

This chain uses TRBV9 with TRBJ2-5; D uncertain. The CDR3 runs 14 residues. CDR1 is SGDLS and CDR2 is YYNGEE in the germline V gene. V was shortened by 5 bases and J by 0 bases, with 11 bases between the two germline ends. The CDR3 is CASSLGPDQETQYF. CDR3 coding DNA: TGTGCCAGCAGTTTGGGCCCCGACCAAGAGACCCAGTACTTC. Looking up the rest from reference TRBV9 and TRBJ2-5 gives the full variable domain: DSGVTQTPKHLITATGQRVTLRCSPRSGDLSVYWYQQSLDQGLQFLIQYYNGEERAKGNILERFSAQQFPDLHSELNLSSLELGDSALYFCASSLGPDQETQYFGPGTRLLVL.

The V and J genes are TRBV2 and TRBJ1-6, with D perhaps matching TRBD1 (5 bases). Trimming stripped 7 bases from V and 10 bases from J, with 14 bases between. Germline CDR1 is SNHLY and CDR2 is FYNNEI. The CDR3 length is 13 residues. In nucleotides, the CDR3 is TGTGCCAGCACCGGGGGATTCGACTCACCCCTCCACTTT. It is translated as CASTGGFDSPLHF. Supplemented by reference TRBV2 and TRBJ1-6, the full variable domain reads EPEVTQTPSHQVTQMGQEVILRCVPISNHLYFYWYRQILGQKVEFLVSFYNNEISEKSEIFDDQFSVERPDGSNFTLKIRSTKLEDSAMYFCASTGGFDSPLHFGNGTRLTVT.

The chain couples TRBV7-8 to TRBJ1-2; D gene unclear. Between the trimmed V and J ends, which lost 2 bases and 4 bases, there was a span of 11 bases. Looked up from germline, CDR1 is SGHVS and CDR2 is FQNEAQ. The CDR3 covers 14 residues. The CDR3 DNA sequence: TGTGCCAGCAGCTTATTAGAGAGTCCCTATGGCTACACCTTC. Amino acids: CASSLLESPYGYTF.